This entry lists 17 T cell receptor beta chains sequenced from one sample in a study of PD-1 blockade in classical Hodgkin lymphoma. Assay: immunoSEQ multiplex PCR; the TCRdb copy retains only in-frame clones and omits some. Of more than 140,000 clones detected, 78% appear once; the ten largest clones hold about 9.2%. Each patient's relapse followed autologous stem cell transplantation, and brentuximab vedotin exposure varied. The specimen comprised peripheral blood mononuclear cells (PBMCs), sampled before the second cycle of nivolumab. The receptors come from a human donor with classical Hodgkin lymphoma.

This rearrangement joins TRBV27 to TRBJ1-5; possibly TRBD1 for D (5 bases). The V gene's germline CDR1 is MNHEY and CDR2 SMNVEV (reference sequence). V gave up 6 bases and J gave up 0 bases, with 9 bases separating them. This CDR3 spans 14 amino acids. The CDR3 spells CASSEGYSNQPQHF. In nucleotides, the CDR3 is TGTGCCAGCAGCGAGGGGTATAGCAATCAGCCCCAGCATTTT.

As for this clone: A far more abundant clone sits one base away, making this likely a read error. This specimen includes other DNA sequences encoding the same CDR3. The chain recombines TRBV7-6 with TRBJ1-2, with a tentative D call TRBD1 (6 bases). The V end lost 4 bases, the J end lost 4 bases, and 10 bases lay between the germline ends. There are 13 residues in the CDR3. Germline CDR1 reads SGHVS; CDR2 reads FNYEAQ. Written as DNA, the CDR3 is TGTGCCAGCAGCTGGGACAAGTCCTATGGCTACACCTTC. Translating gives CASSWDKSYGYTF.

The chain combines TRBV5-1 with TRBJ1-5; the match to TRBD1 covers 7 bases. This CDR3 comprises 15 residues. V was pared by 1 base and J by 4 bases, with 5 bases of the junction left unmatched. CDR1 and CDR2 (germline): SGHRS, YFSETQ. As DNA, the CDR3 is TGCGCCAGCAGCTTGCTGACAGGGCAGAATCAGCCCCAGCATTTT. This translates into CASSLLTGQNQPQHF.

The rearrangement joins TRBV7-8 to TRBJ2-1; TRBD2 matches 12 bases. In germline, CDR1 is SGHVS, CDR2 FQNEAQ. V shed 10 bases and J 4 bases; nucleotides not matched to a gene: 20. This CDR3 is built from 19 residues. This chain's CDR3 is CATTPGEDLLAGGYNEQFF. The CDR3, as DNA: TGTGCCACCACTCCTGGGGAGGATTTACTAGCGGGGGGTTACAATGAGCAGTTCTTC.

This CDR3 reads CASSSRPWGRTDTQYF. Here the CDR3 DNA reads TGTGCCAGCAGTTCCCGACCTTGGGGCCGCACAGATACGCAGTATTTT. The chain uses TRBV28 and TRBJ2-3; weak D call: TRBD1 (5 bases). The CDR3 contains 16 residues. Trimming left V 4 bases short and J 1 base short, with 15 bases between. Germline CDR1 MDHEN, CDR2 SYDVKM.

The rearrangement joins TRBV6-4 to TRBJ2-3, with D maybe TRBD2 (7 bases). Trimming removed 9 bases at V and 2 bases at J, with 18 bases between. In germline, CDR1 is MRHNA, CDR2 SNTAGT. The CDR3 has 15 amino acids. As DNA, the CDR3 is TGTGCCAGGACTGTAGGGGGGGGCAACACAGATACGCAGTATTTT. This gives the protein CARTVGGGNTDTQYF.

Concerning this clone itself: An end of the junction does not agree with germline; a read error may underlie this. The chain couples TRBV7-7 to TRBJ2-5, with 8 bases lining up with TRBD2. CDR1 SSHAT and CDR2 FNYEAQ come from the germline V gene (reference sequence). The CDR3 is 15 amino acids. CDR3 loop: CASSLNSGDQETQYF. The CDR3 DNA is TGTGCTAGCAGCTTAAATAGCGGGGACCAAGAGACCCAGTACTTC.

The chain couples TRBV6-5 to TRBJ1-1; no clear D gene. Per the germline V gene, CDR1 is MNHEY and CDR2 is SVGAGI. V lost 0 bases and J lost 1, with 6 bases in between. The CDR3 spans 14 residues. CDR3 in amino acids: CASSYSRQNTEAFF. CDR3 nucleotides: TGTGCCAGCAGTTACTCTAGGCAGAACACTGAAGCTTTCTTT.

This clone has only one observation. The genes are TRBV28 and TRBJ1-2; 7 nucleotides agree with TRBD1. CDR1 and CDR2 (germline): MDHEN, SYDVKM. The CDR3 contains 12 residues. V shed 7 bases and J 4 bases; nucleotides not matched to a gene: 3. CDR3: CASTGQTYGYTF. CDR3 nucleotides: TGTGCCAGCACGGGACAGACCTATGGCTACACCTTC.

This rearrangement joins TRBV19 to TRBJ1-1; D is perhaps TRBD1 (6 bases). Germline CDR1 is LNHDA and CDR2 is SQIVND (reference sequence). CDR3 length: 15 amino acids. The V gene lost 4 bases and the J gene lost 1 base, with 13 bases spanning the gap. This chain's CDR3 is CASSTSRGANTEAFF. CDR3 in DNA: TGTGCCAGTAGTACCTCCAGGGGCGCGAACACTGAAGCTTTCTTT.

The rearrangement joins TRBV29-1 to TRBJ1-2; TRBD1 matches at 9 bases. In germline, CDR1 is SQVTM, CDR2 ANQGSEA. J was trimmed by 6 bases and V by 0 bases; bases with no gene match: 5. The CDR3 loop spans 14 amino acids. The CDR3 DNA follows: TGCAGCGTTGAAGATCGGCACAGGGGGCATGGCTACACCTTC. It specifies CSVEDRHRGHGYTF.

The CDR3 loop reads CASSSTEVNTEAFF. The DNA of the CDR3 is TGTGCCAGCAGTTCGACAGAGGTGAACACTGAAGCTTTCTTT. This sequence joins TRBV2 and TRBJ1-1; possible D gene TRBD1, 5 bases. Deletions cut 5 bases from V and 0 bases from J, with 10 bases between. The CDR3 length is 14 residues. In germline, CDR1 is SNHLY, CDR2 FYNNEI.

The chain employs TRBV7-8 and TRBJ1-4; no reliable D call. This CDR3 comprises 15 residues. Trimming pared 3 bases from V and 0 bases from J, leaving 8 bases between. Germline V gene lookup returns CDR1 SGHVS and CDR2 FQNEAQ. The DNA of the CDR3 is TGTGCCAGCAGCTTCCGGCGTGCAACTAATGAAAAACTGTTTTTT. Translation: CASSFRRATNEKLFF.

The rearrangement links TRBV11-1 to TRBJ1-4; D possibly corresponds to TRBD1 (5 bases). The CDR3 runs to 14 residues. Trimming took 5 bases from V and 8 from J, leaving 15 bases between them. Germline-derived CDR1 and CDR2 are SGHAT and FQDESV (reference sequence). Written as DNA, the CDR3 is TGTGCCAGCAGCCCCGGGGCAGGGAACGAAAAACTGTTTTTT. Translation gives CASSPGAGNEKLFF.

This clone was recorded a few times. The chain couples TRBV2 to TRBJ1-6; D is perhaps TRBD1 (5 bases). The germline gives CDR1 SNHLY, CDR2 FYNNEI. The CDR3 has 15 residues. The ends were cut back, 4 bases at V and 6 bases at J, with 13 bases in the middle. The CDR3, as DNA: TGTGCCAGCAGTGGAGTGGGGCTGGGTAATTCACCCCTCCACTTT. This sequence encodes CASSGVGLGNSPLHF.

This rearrangement joins TRBV4-2 to TRBJ2-5, with TRBD2 matching 9 bases. V lost 2 bases to trimming and J lost 5 bases; unmatched junction nucleotides: 6. Germline CDR1 reads LGHNA; CDR2 reads YNFKEQ. The CDR3 loop spans 15 amino acids. CDR3 coding DNA: TGTGCCAGCAGCCAAAGGGGGCGGGAGGGGGAGACCCAGTACTTC. Protein sequence: CASSQRGREGETQYF.

J is TRBJ1-5 and V is TRBV6-1; perhaps TRBD1 as D (5 bases). The germline V and J ends were trimmed by 6 bases and 5 bases, with 17 bases remaining between them. The CDR3 spans 15 residues. Germline lookup yields CDR1 MNHNS and CDR2 SASEGT. The CDR3 nucleotides read TGTGCCAGCAGCAGAGCGGGGGGTGCGGATCAGCCCCAGCATTTT. Encoded protein: CASSRAGGADQPQHF.